Listed here is a single T cell receptor beta chain. Its antigen is currently unknown. These data are taken from a study of cytotoxic CD8 clonotypes in ibrutinib-treated CLL. Study-level information: Across the patients, 10 to 11 were relapsed/refractory, 15 treatment-naive and about 17 IGHV unmutated. Partial responses totalled about 25 and complete responses 2; after median approximately 64 months, approximately 15 remained remitted and around twelve progressed. Findings and caveats of the study: Clonotypes that were public were uncommon, and they contracted or stayed stable on treatment. Clonality showed a rise at ibrutinib response that reversed toward baseline at progression.

Method: immunoSEQ multiplex PCR; TCRdb's copy keeps in-frame clones and lacks some. There are just over 65,000 clones in the sample; 68% occur only once, and roughly 6% lies in the top ten. The CDR3 runs to 15 residues. Germline V gives CDR1 SGHAT, CDR2 FQNNGV. Between the trimmed V and J ends, which lost 5 bases and 9 bases, there was a span of 20 bases. The gene calls are TRBV11-2 and TRBJ2-1; possibly TRBD1 for D (6 bases). The TCR originated in a human donor with chronic lymphocytic leukemia. Specimen: PBMCs, collected after 12 months of ibrutinib treatment. The CDR3 sequence: CASSQLRSGGVEQFF. The CDR3 region has the DNA TGTGCCAGCAGCCAACTCCGAAGTGGGGGCGTTGAGCAGTTCTTC.